A single sample is the source of the 19 T cell receptor beta chains below, sequenced in a study of cytomegalovirus exposure and HLA in healthy donors. Amplification used 60 Vbeta primers and 13 Jbeta primers. The assay was immunoSEQ multiplex PCR, and TCRdb's table has in-frame clones only and misses some. The table has 100,000 to 150,000 clones, around 82% seen once. Source material: PBMCs. These TCRs come from a female donor in good health and CMV-seronegative.

The rearrangement links TRBV5-6 to TRBJ1-4, with no clear D. With 2 bases removed from V and 5 bases from J, the gap between germline ends came to 10 bases. The germline V gene encodes CDR1 SGHDT and CDR2 YYEEEE. CDR3 length equals 14 residues. CDR3 sequence reads: CASSFGQANEKLFF. As DNA, the CDR3 is TGTGCCAGCAGCTTCGGCCAGGCAAATGAAAAACTGTTTTTT.

V and J are TRBV28 and TRBJ2-5, with TRBD2 matching 9 bases. J lost 5 bases, V lost 5 bases, and 9 bases had no gene match. The germline V gene encodes CDR1 MDHEN and CDR2 SYDVKM. The CDR3 covers 15 residues. CDR3 nucleotides: TGTGCCAGCAGTCGTTTAGCGGGAGTGAAGGAGACCCAGTACTTC. Encoded protein: CASSRLAGVKETQYF.

This chain links TRBV5-1 with TRBJ2-7; TRBD2 aligns across 12 bases. The CDR3 is made up of 16 amino acids. J lost 4 bases, V lost 3 bases, and 8 bases had no gene match. CDR1 and CDR2 from the germline V gene are SGHRS and YFSETQ. The CDR3 region is CASSYLTSGRRYEQYF. Written as DNA, the CDR3 is TGCGCCAGCAGCTATCTGACTAGCGGGAGACGGTACGAGCAGTACTTC. Full variable domain (rest looked up from reference TRBV5-1 and TRBJ2-7): KAGVTQTPRYLIKTRGQQVTLSCSPISGHRSVSWYQQTPGQGLQFLFEYFSETQRNKGNFPGRFSGRQFSNSRSEMNVSTLELGDSALYLCASSYLTSGRRYEQYFGPGTRLTVT.

The chain carries TRBV10-3 and TRBJ2-7; unclear D gene. This CDR3 contains 13 residues. Trimming stripped 2 bases from V and 2 bases from J, with 7 bases between. Per the germline V gene, CDR1 is ENHRY and CDR2 is SYGVKD. CDR3 sequence (DNA): TGTGCCATCAGTGAGGGAGCTGCCTACGAGCAGTACTTC. It encodes CAISEGAAYEQYF.

The chain is built from TRBV6-5 and TRBJ1-1; no clear D gene. Germline lookup yields CDR1 MNHEY and CDR2 SVGAGI. The CDR3 is 14 amino acids. The V gene lost 2 bases and the J gene lost 4 bases, with 11 bases spanning the gap. This CDR3 reads CASSYGSGSTEAFF. For the CDR3, the DNA is TGTGCCAGCAGTTACGGGTCGGGGAGCACTGAAGCTTTCTTT.

The rearrangement uses TRBV7-9 and TRBJ2-7; 9 bases map to TRBD1. After removal of 5 bases from V and 6 bases from J, the junction contained 11 bases not matched to a gene. The CDR3 is 15 amino acids. The V gene's germline CDR1 is SEHNR and CDR2 FQNEAQ (reference sequence). DNA for the CDR3: TGTGCCAGCAGCCATTTTCGGGACAGGGATCGCGAGCAGTACTTC. It specifies CASSHFRDRDREQYF.

The chain joins TRBV5-8 to TRBJ2-7; D unresolved. Germline assignment: CDR1 SGHTS and CDR2 YDEGEE. V was pared by 0 bases and J by 5 bases, with 18 bases between. The CDR3 totals 16 residues. The CDR3 protein is CASSLAWQKVVDEQYF. The CDR3 coding sequence is TGTGCCAGCAGCTTGGCATGGCAGAAAGTGGTCGACGAGCAGTACTTC. Full variable domain (outside the CDR3, taken from reference TRBV5-8 and TRBJ2-7): EAGVTQSPTHLIKTRGQQATLRCSPISGHTSVYWYQQALGLGLQFLLWYDEGEERNRGNFPPRFSGRQFPNYSSELNVNALELEDSALYLCASSLAWQKVVDEQYFGPGTRLTVT.

The CDR3 bases are TGTGCCAGTAGTATAACAGATAACACCGGGGAGCTGTTTTTT. Translating gives CASSITDNTGELFF. The chain employs TRBV19 and TRBJ2-2; D gene uncertain. This CDR3 has 14 amino acids. With 2 bases removed from V and 2 bases from J, the gap between germline ends came to 6 bases. The germline V gene has CDR1 LNHDA and CDR2 SQIVND (reference sequence).

The chain carries TRBV2 and TRBJ1-4; 7 bases map to TRBD1. Germline CDR1 and CDR2: SNHLY and FYNNEI. V gave up 4 bases and J gave up 3 bases; unmatched junction bases: 2. The CDR3 consists of 14 residues. This CDR3 reads CASSGTGANEKLFF. DNA of the CDR3: TGTGCCAGCAGTGGTACAGGGGCTAATGAAAAACTGTTTTTT.

This chain links TRBV5-1 with TRBJ1-3; D unresolved. The ends were cut back, 1 base at V and 0 bases at J, with 8 bases in the middle. Germline CDR1 is SGHRS and CDR2 is YFSETQ. This CDR3 has 15 residues. The chain's CDR3 is CASSLTKSSGNTIYF. DNA of the CDR3: TGCGCCAGCAGCTTGACGAAGAGCTCTGGAAACACCATATATTTT.

The V and J genes are TRBV6-4 and TRBJ2-1, with 16 bases matching TRBD2. Germline CDR1 is MRHNA and CDR2 is SNTAGT. This CDR3 contains 18 residues. With V trimmed by 4 bases and J by 3 bases, 6 bases remained unmatched. CDR3 DNA sequence: TGTGCCAGCAGTGCAGGGACTAGCGGGGGGGCCGGCTACAATGAGCAGTTCTTC. This sequence encodes CASSAGTSGGAGYNEQFF.

This rearrangement joins TRBV5-1 to TRBJ1-4; D ambiguous. Germline V gives CDR1 SGHRS, CDR2 YFSETQ. Trimming stripped 7 bases from V and 5 bases from J, with 9 bases between. The CDR3 has 12 amino acids. The CDR3 sequence: CASRPENEKLFF. CDR3 DNA sequence: TGCGCCAGCCGGCCGGAGAATGAAAAACTGTTTTTT.

This clone was observed a handful of times. V gene TRBV6-5 combines with J gene TRBJ2-2; the match to TRBD1 covers 8 bases. Germline V lookup: CDR1 MNHEY, CDR2 SVGAGI. Trimming cost V 7 bases and J 4 bases; bases outside gene matches: 8. This CDR3 has 15 residues. CDR3 bases: TGTGCCAGCAAAACAGACAGGGGTGGCACCGGGGAGCTGTTTTTT. This codes for CASKTDRGGTGELFF.

CDR3 amino acids: CASSRGSGNQPQHF. CDR3 bases: TGTGCCAGCTCACGAGGTTCCGGCAATCAGCCCCAGCATTTT. This sequence joins TRBV18 and TRBJ1-5, with D unclear. The V end was cut by 4 bases, the J end by 2 bases, with 9 bases between. Germline CDR1 and CDR2: KGHSH and LQKENI. The CDR3 consists of 14 residues.

V is TRBV11-2 and J is TRBJ2-7; D is unclear. Trimming stripped 1 base from V and 6 bases from J, with 4 bases between. Germline V CDR1 and CDR2: SGHAT, FQNNGV. The CDR3 loop spans 11 amino acids. As DNA, the CDR3 is TGTGCCAGCAGCTTAGCTACCGAGCAGTACTTC. This translates into CASSLATEQYF.

The chain recombines TRBV28 with TRBJ2-1, with 12 positions matching TRBD2. After removal of 6 bases from V and 1 base from J, the junction contained 4 bases not matched to a gene. Germline assignment: CDR1 MDHEN and CDR2 SYDVKM. The CDR3 has 16 amino acids. The CDR3 is CASSNLAGGSYNEQFF. In DNA form, the CDR3 reads TGTGCCAGCAGCAATCTAGCGGGAGGGTCCTACAATGAGCAGTTCTTC.

This chain joins TRBV21-1 and TRBJ1-4; the table's D call TRBD1 went unverified against the DNA. TRBV21-1 is a pseudogene. CDR3 length: 18 residues. CDR3: CASSKPGQGSATNEKLFF. CDR3 nucleotide sequence: TGTGCCAGCAGCAAACCGGGACAGGGATCTGCAACTAATGAAAAACTGTTTTTT.

The V call is TRBV18, the J call TRBJ2-5, with D possibly being TRBD2 (5 bases). The end of the DNA is better explained by TRBJ2-7, so the J call may be wrong. The CDR3 totals 12 residues. Germline V CDR1 and CDR2: KGHSH, LQKENI. The CDR3 DNA reads as TGTGCCACCCGCAAGAGGGCGGGCGAGCAGTACTTC. Residues: CATRKRAGEQYF.

On this clone itself: At one of its ends the junction is not consistent with the germline gene, which may arise from a read error. V is TRBV11-3 and J is TRBJ2-1; possible D gene TRBD2, 5 bases. The CDR3 has 13 amino acids. From germline, CDR1 is SGHNT and CDR2 YENEEA. This CDR3 reads CAGSRMRENEQFF. For the CDR3, the DNA is TGTGCCGGCAGCCGTATGAGGGAGAATGAGCAGTTCTTC.